This T cell receptor beta chain was observed in a study of blood T cell repertoires in COVID-19. Study summary: Sample material is recorded as cDNA or gDNA derived from T cells, B-cell-depleted T cells, or PBMCs.

Clones were read by immunoSEQ multiplex PCR, and TCRdb kept only the in-frame ones, dropping some. Of 110,000 to 150,000 clones in the sample, about 80% were seen once. Material for sequencing was peripheral blood. This sequence originates from a human donor in a cohort sampled during active COVID-19.

The CDR3 here is CASREQGEDEAFF. In nucleotides, the CDR3 is TGTGCCAGCAGGGAACAGGGAGAAGATGAAGCTTTCTTT. This rearrangement joins TRBV28 to TRBJ1-1; D is perhaps TRBD1 (6 bases). CDR1 and CDR2 from the germline V gene are MDHEN and SYDVKM. Trimming removed 6 bases at V and 7 bases at J, with 15 bases between. CDR3 length: 13 amino acids.